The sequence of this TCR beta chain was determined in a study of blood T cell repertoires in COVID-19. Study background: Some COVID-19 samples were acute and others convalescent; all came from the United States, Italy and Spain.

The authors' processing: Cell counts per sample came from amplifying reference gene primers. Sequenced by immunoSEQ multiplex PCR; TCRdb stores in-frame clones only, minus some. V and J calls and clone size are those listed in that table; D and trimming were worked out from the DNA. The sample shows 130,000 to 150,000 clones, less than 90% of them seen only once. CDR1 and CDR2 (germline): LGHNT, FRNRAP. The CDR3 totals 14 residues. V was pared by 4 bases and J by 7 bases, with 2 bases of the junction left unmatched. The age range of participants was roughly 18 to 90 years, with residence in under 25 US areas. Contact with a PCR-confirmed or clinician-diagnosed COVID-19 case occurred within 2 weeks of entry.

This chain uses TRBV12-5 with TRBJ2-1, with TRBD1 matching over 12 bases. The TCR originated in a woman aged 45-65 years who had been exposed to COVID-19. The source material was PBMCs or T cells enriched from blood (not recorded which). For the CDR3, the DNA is TGTGCTAGTGGTTCGGGACAGGGGGCAAATGAGCAGTTCTTC. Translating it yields CASGSGQGANEQFF.